This TCR beta chain was found in a study of blood T cells in healthy people across ages. The study, taken as a whole, reports: Naive CD4+ cells and diversity were both higher in long-lived donors than in aged donors. Older individuals had lower TCR beta diversity per million T cells (the decline was roughly linear).

Samples each yielded at least 5 micrograms of total RNA. A second PCR of about 7 to 12 cycles used a sample-barcoded 5' primer and a J-beta primer mix. TCRdb itself ran the 5' RACE reads through MiXCR, one entry per CDR3 protein. The sample includes 780,000 or so distinct CDR3 sequences, 40% to 65% of them seen just once. With 5 bases removed from V and 5 bases from J, the gap between germline ends came to 20 bases. This CDR3 has 16 amino acids. The germline CDR1 and CDR2 sequences are SGHTA and FQGTGA. On this clonotype itself: Its antigen is unidentified.

This clonotype originated in a man aged 80 or over in good health. The sequencing sample was made of blood. This chain connects TRBV7-3 to TRBJ2-3; D is possibly TRBD2 (6 bases). CDR3 bases: TGTGCCAGCAGCAAAAAGACTAGTGGGATATTAGATACGCAGTATTTT. The encoded protein is CASSKKTSGILDTQYF. Using reference TRBV7-3 and TRBJ2-3 for the parts outside the CDR3, the full variable domain is GAGVSQTPSNKVTEKGKYVELRCDPISGHTALYWYRQSLGQGPEFLIYFQGTGAADDSGLPNDRFFAVRPEGSVSTLKIQRTERGDSAVYLCASSKKTSGILDTQYFGPGTRLTVL.